Following are 5 T cell receptor beta chains from one sample sequenced in a study of cytomegalovirus exposure and HLA in healthy donors. Primers included in the PCR were 60 Vbeta and 13 Jbeta primers. Only in-frame clones appear in the TCRdb table, and some are missing; sequencing was by immunoSEQ multiplex PCR. Of 85,000 to 100,000 clones listed, around 81% are singletons. The sample was PBMCs. The receptors derive from a female donor in good health and CMV-seropositive.

V gene TRBV15 combines with J gene TRBJ1-1, with 9 bases identical to TRBD1. V gave up 5 bases and J gave up 3 bases; unmatched junction bases: 10. The CDR3 consists of 16 residues. Looked up from germline, CDR1 is LNHNV and CDR2 is YYDKDF (reference sequence). The CDR3 protein is CATSPSWDRAYTEAFF. As DNA, the CDR3 is TGTGCCACCAGCCCCTCTTGGGACAGGGCTTACACTGAAGCTTTCTTT.

Regarding this clone: The junction departs from germline at one end; a sequencing error may be responsible. The chain combines TRBV7-9 with TRBJ2-7; D perhaps matches TRBD2 (5 bases). Germline V gene sequence: CDR1 SEHNR, CDR2 FQNEAQ (reference sequence). The CDR3 has 15 amino acids. The chain's CDR3 is CSSSLARAAAYEQYF. In DNA, the CDR3 is TGTTCCAGCAGCTTAGCGCGGGCGGCGGCCTACGAGCAGTACTTC.

The genes are TRBV11-2 and TRBJ1-1; D gene unclear. This CDR3 contains 14 residues. Per the germline V gene, CDR1 is SGHAT and CDR2 is FQNNGV. Deletions cut 4 bases from V and 0 bases from J, with 9 bases between. As DNA, the CDR3 is TGTGCCAGCAGCTCGCTCAGGATGAACACTGAAGCTTTCTTT. Amino acid sequence: CASSSLRMNTEAFF.

The rearrangement uses TRBV19 and TRBJ1-2, with D tentatively TRBD1 (6 bases). The germline gives CDR1 LNHDA, CDR2 SQIVND (reference sequence). CDR3 size: 13 residues. Between the trimmed V and J ends, which lost 6 bases and 4 bases, there was a span of 12 bases. The CDR3 loop is CASSWTAAYGYTF. The CDR3 DNA follows: TGTGCCAGTAGCTGGACAGCAGCCTATGGCTACACCTTC.

This chain uses TRBV27 with TRBJ2-7, with a weak D call TRBD1 (5 bases). V lost 5 bases, J lost 2 bases, and 10 bases lay in between. Germline V gene sequence: CDR1 MNHEY, CDR2 SMNVEV (reference sequence). This CDR3 is built from 13 residues. CDR3 loop: CASSRQQTYEQYF. Written as DNA, the CDR3 is TGTGCCAGCAGTAGACAGCAAACCTACGAGCAGTACTTC.